These 27 T cell receptor beta chains were all obtained from the same sample, sequenced in a study. Via MiXCR, TCRdb re-called the 5' RACE reads, giving one row per CDR3 protein. The table lists over 55,000 distinct CDR3 sequences, nearly 30% of them singletons. The sample taken for sequencing was tumor-infiltrating naive CD4+ T cells sorted from the breast tumor. Described subset: naive CD4+ T cells, CD4+CD45RA+CD25-. The source is a female donor with breast cancer.

This clonotype was seen ten or more times. The rearrangement uses TRBV20-1 and TRBJ2-1, with 7 bases that match TRBD2. J gave up 3 bases and V 5 bases, and 7 bases lay outside the gene matches. This CDR3 spans 14 amino acids. CDR1 is DFQATT and CDR2 is SNEGSKA in the germline V gene (reference sequence). In DNA form, the CDR3 reads TGCAGTGCTGTGAAAGCGGGGCTCTACAATGAGCAGTTCTTC. Protein: CSAVKAGLYNEQFF.

This clonotype was recorded a few times. This chain connects TRBV7-6 to TRBJ1-2; 7 bases agree with TRBD1. The CDR3 sequence is 14 residues long. The V gene end was trimmed by 5 bases and the J gene end by 6 bases; junction bases not matched to a gene: 9. In germline, CDR1 is SGHVS, CDR2 FNYEAQ. The CDR3: CASSPNTGANGYTF. CDR3 DNA sequence: TGTGCCAGCAGCCCAAATACAGGGGCCAATGGCTACACCTTC.

The CDR3 DNA reads TGTGCCAGCAGTGCCGGACAGCTATCGACTGAAGCTTTCTTT. This sequence encodes CASSAGQLSTEAFF. The rearrangement links TRBV6-5 to TRBJ1-1, with D perhaps matching TRBD1 (6 bases). Germline V lookup: CDR1 MNHEY, CDR2 SVGAGI. This CDR3 contains 14 residues. The V end was cut by 5 bases, the J end by 5 bases, with 15 bases between.

The sample holds many counts of this clonotype. This chain connects TRBV4-3 to TRBJ1-1; D is uncertain. This CDR3 has 14 residues. Trimming removed 6 bases at V and 1 base at J, with 12 bases between. Germline values: CDR1 LGHNA, CDR2 YSLEER. The CDR3 DNA reads as TGCGCCAGCAGTGGGAGAACGCCGAACACTGAAGCTTTCTTT. It encodes CASSGRTPNTEAFF.

The rearrangement uses TRBV4-1 and TRBJ2-2, with D perhaps TRBD1 (6 bases). The CDR3 runs 15 residues. Germline-derived CDR1 and CDR2 are MGHRA and YSYEKL. Deletions cut 6 bases from V and 4 bases from J, with 15 bases between. The DNA for the CDR3 is TGCGCCAGCAGTTACCCGGGACACTTCACCGGGGAGCTGTTTTTT. Translated, it gives CASSYPGHFTGELFF.

This clonotype was seen repeatedly, ten times or more. The V and J genes are TRBV9 and TRBJ2-5; tentatively, D is TRBD1 (6 bases). V was cut by 3 bases and J by 1 base, with 16 bases left in between. Germline CDR1 is SGDLS and CDR2 is YYNGEE. The CDR3 is made up of 16 amino acids. The CDR3 spells CASSARTGTPQETQYF. The CDR3 DNA follows: TGTGCCAGCAGCGCTAGGACCGGGACACCCCAAGAGACCCAGTACTTC.

This clonotype has just a few counts. The V call is TRBV3-1, the J call TRBJ1-1; 10 bases fit TRBD1. The trim removed 8 bases at V and 0 bases at J, leaving 6 bases unmatched. The CDR3 consists of 15 residues. CDR1 and CDR2 from the germline V gene are LGHDT and YNNKEL (reference sequence). CDR3: CASSRQGALNTEAFF. The DNA of the CDR3 is TGTGCCAGCTCAAGACAGGGGGCCCTGAACACTGAAGCTTTCTTT.

This clonotype has ten or more counts. The chain combines TRBV6-5 with TRBJ1-3, with 12 bases matching TRBD1. With V trimmed by 5 bases and J by 6 bases, 20 bases remained unmatched. This CDR3 has 20 amino acids. In germline, CDR1 is MNHEY, CDR2 SVGAGI. Here the CDR3 DNA reads TGTGCCAGCAGTCCCTCCCTTTGGGACAGGGGGCCAAACATGGCAAACACCATATATTTT. This encodes CASSPSLWDRGPNMANTIYF.

This clonotype came up many times. The V call is TRBV7-8, the J call TRBJ2-7; D is undetermined. Deletions cut 3 bases from V and 2 bases from J, with 2 bases between. The CDR3 runs 11 residues. Germline V gene sequence: CDR1 SGHVS, CDR2 FQNEAQ. Written as DNA, the CDR3 is TGTGCCAGCAGCTTGACCTACGAGCAGTACTTC. Protein product: CASSLTYEQYF.

The chain recombines TRBV6-4 with TRBJ1-5, with D perhaps matching TRBD1 (6 bases). V was trimmed by 2 bases and J by 4 bases, leaving 15 bases between them. The CDR3 length is 16 residues. Germline V gene lookup returns CDR1 MRHNA and CDR2 SNTAGT. CDR3 DNA sequence: TGTGCCAGCAGTGACCGTGTCTGGGGGCGGAATCAGCCCCAGCATTTT. Amino acid sequence: CASSDRVWGRNQPQHF.

V and J are TRBV7-2 and TRBJ2-7; a possible D gene is TRBD2 (7 bases). Trimming left V 6 bases short and J 0 bases short, with 12 bases between. CDR1 and CDR2 (germline): SGHTA, FQGNSA. The CDR3 covers 14 residues. Written as DNA, the CDR3 is TGTGCCAGCAGAGTTGGGGGGGCCTCCTACGAGCAGTACTTC. Residues: CASRVGGASYEQYF.

This clonotype was seen just once. This chain joins TRBV29-1 and TRBJ2-3; D ambiguous. The germline CDR1 and CDR2 sequences are SQVTM and ANQGSEA. The length of the CDR3 is 12 residues. The V end was cut by 5 bases, the J end by 5 bases, with 11 bases between. For the CDR3, the DNA is TGCAGCGTTCAGAAAGGCGGAGATACGCAGTATTTT. Protein product: CSVQKGGDTQYF.

The chain recombines TRBV2 with TRBJ2-5; D is possibly TRBD1 (5 bases). Trimming cost V 7 bases and J 2 bases, with 11 bases left between them. The V gene's germline CDR1 is SNHLY and CDR2 FYNNEI. CDR3 size: 13 residues. CDR3 nucleotides: TGTGCCAGCAACTATAACAGGCAAGAGACCCAGTACTTC. Its protein product is CASNYNRQETQYF.

This chain uses TRBV9 with TRBJ2-1, with 13 bases matching TRBD2. V was pared by 4 bases and J by 2 bases, with 3 bases of the junction left unmatched. The germline V gene encodes CDR1 SGDLS and CDR2 YYNGEE. The CDR3 runs 16 residues. DNA for the CDR3: TGTGCCAGCAGCCCCACTAGCGGGGGGGCCTACAATGAGCAGTTCTTC. Translating gives CASSPTSGGAYNEQFF.

V is TRBV25-1 and J is TRBJ2-1; D ambiguous. The CDR3 consists of 12 residues. V was cut by 4 bases and J by 7 bases, with 8 bases left in between. The germline V gene has CDR1 MGHDK and CDR2 SYGVNS. CDR3 nucleotide sequence: TGTGCCAGCAGTGGCGATGAGAATGAGCAGTTCTTC. It specifies CASSGDENEQFF.

This clonotype was counted a few times. This CDR3 reads CASSHTGQLPEQYF. CDR3 coding DNA: TGTGCCAGCAGCCATACGGGACAGCTACCCGAGCAGTACTTC. The V gene is TRBV4-2, the J gene TRBJ2-7; 7 bases are a match to TRBD1. CDR1 is LGHNA and CDR2 is YNFKEQ in the germline V gene. The junction had 8 bases not matched to a gene; V was cut back by 3 bases and J by 6 bases. CDR3 length: 14 amino acids.

This clonotype was counted ten times or more. This chain links TRBV29-1 with TRBJ1-3, with 7 positions matching TRBD1. J lost 0 bases, V lost 6 bases, and 8 bases had no gene match. There are 15 residues in the CDR3. Per the germline V gene, CDR1 is SQVTM and CDR2 is ANQGSEA. CDR3 in amino acids: CSVQDRASSGNTIYF. DNA of the CDR3: TGCAGCGTGCAAGACAGGGCAAGCTCTGGAAACACCATATATTTT.

The V call is TRBV7-2, the J call TRBJ2-3; 9 positions match TRBD1. The CDR3 covers 17 residues. J gave up 2 bases and V 4 bases, and 10 bases lay outside the gene matches. The germline V gene has CDR1 SGHTA and CDR2 FQGNSA. Here the CDR3 reads CASSSRPGTGTTDTQYF. CDR3 DNA: TGTGCCAGCAGCTCACGTCCCGGGACAGGGACCACAGATACGCAGTATTTT.

This clonotype was found a few times. The V and J genes are TRBV29-1 and TRBJ2-1, with 8 bases identical to TRBD2. Germline loops: CDR1 SQVTM, CDR2 ANQGSEA. The V and J ends lost 4 bases and 8 bases, in that order; junction bases with no gene match: 10. The CDR3 totals 14 residues. DNA of the CDR3: TGCAGCGTTGTTCCCCGGACTAGCCACCATGAGCAGTTCTTC. Translation gives CSVVPRTSHHEQFF.

This clonotype has ten or more counts. The chain uses TRBV18 and TRBJ2-7, with D unresolved. Germline loops: CDR1 KGHSH, CDR2 LQKENI. V was clipped by 6 bases and J by 3 bases, with 12 bases between them. The CDR3 length is 13 residues. CDR3 coding DNA: TGTGCCAGCTCGACAATGAGTGGCTACGAGCAGTACTTC. It specifies CASSTMSGYEQYF. Full variable domain (rest looked up from reference TRBV18 and TRBJ2-7): NAGVMQNPRHLVRRRGQEARLRCSPMKGHSHVYWYRQLPEEGLKFMVYLQKENIIDESGMPKERFSAEFPKEGPSILRIQQVVRGDSAAYFCASSTMSGYEQYFGPGTRLTVT.

This clonotype occurred many times. This chain links TRBV6-1 with TRBJ2-1; no reliable D call. Germline V gives CDR1 MNHNS, CDR2 SASEGT. The germline V and J ends were trimmed by 4 bases and 7 bases, with 17 bases remaining between them. The CDR3 contains 15 residues. In DNA, the CDR3 is TGTGCCAGCAGTGTAAGGCCTTCCATCTCTAATGAGCAGTTCTTC. This encodes CASSVRPSISNEQFF.

This clonotype has just a few counts. The genes are TRBV12-3 or TRBV12-4 and TRBJ2-5, with 9 bases identical to TRBD2. The V gene end was trimmed by 6 bases and the J gene end by 7 bases; junction bases not matched to a gene: 12. The CDR3 is made up of 15 amino acids. DNA of the CDR3: TGTGCCAGCAGCTTGACTAGCGGACCTGTCGGGACCCAGTACTTC. Translation gives CASSLTSGPVGTQYF.

This clonotype was observed a handful of times. This chain links TRBV5-6 with TRBJ1-1; D unclear. The V end lost 4 bases, the J end lost 0 bases, and 7 bases lay between the germline ends. This CDR3 is 13 amino acids long. The germline gives CDR1 SGHDT, CDR2 YYEEEE. CDR3: CASSPKMNTEAFF. For the CDR3, the DNA is TGTGCCAGCAGCCCGAAAATGAACACTGAAGCTTTCTTT.

This clonotype was seen a handful of times. V usage is TRBV6-5 and J usage is TRBJ2-1; TRBD2 matches 13 bases. The CDR3 has 17 amino acids. The V segment lost 4 bases and the J segment 6 bases; nucleotides outside the gene matches: 9. Germline CDR1 MNHEY, CDR2 SVGAGI. CDR3 coding DNA: TGTGCCAGCAGTTCGCAAATTGGGACTAGCGGGGCCAATGAGCAGTTCTTC. Protein: CASSSQIGTSGANEQFF.

This clonotype has at least ten counts. The genes are TRBV7-3 and TRBJ2-2; 13 nucleotides match TRBD2. V was pared by 5 bases and J by 6 bases, with 3 bases of the junction left unmatched. This CDR3 comprises 15 residues. Germline-derived CDR1 and CDR2 are SGHTA and FQGTGA. CDR3 sequence (DNA): TGTGCCAGCAGCCGTGGGACTAGCGGGGCCGGGGAGCTGTTTTTT. The encoded protein is CASSRGTSGAGELFF.

This clonotype showed up many times. This chain uses TRBV5-1 with TRBJ2-7; TRBD2 matches 13 bases. This CDR3 is built from 14 residues. CDR1 is SGHRS, CDR2 YFSETQ, per germline. With V trimmed by 4 bases and J by 6 bases, 4 bases remained unmatched. CDR3 amino acids: CASSGGTSGTEQYF. The CDR3 DNA reads as TGCGCCAGCAGCGGCGGGACTAGCGGGACCGAGCAGTACTTC.

Remarks on this clonotype: Since the CDR3 does not end with the conserved phenylalanine or tryptophan, this likely comes from a read error. V is TRBV12-3 or TRBV12-4 and J is TRBJ1-6; D is unresolved. Between the trimmed V and J ends, which lost 1 base and 8 bases, there was a span of 9 bases. The CDR3 loop spans 14 amino acids. CDR3 DNA: TGTGCCAGCAGTTTAGTCGGGCCGGATTCACCCCTCCACTCT. Encoded protein: CASSLVGPDSPLHS.